This TCR beta chain was recorded in a study of cytomegalovirus exposure and HLA in healthy donors. It was with 60 Vbeta and 13 Jbeta primers that the PCR ran. Assay used: immunoSEQ multiplex PCR; TCRdb lists only in-frame clones, some missing. Of around 150,000 clones in the sample, approximately 82% were seen once. Germline V CDR1 and CDR2: SGHRS, YFSETQ. CDR3 size: 14 residues. The junction had 6 bases not matched to a gene; V was cut back by 6 bases and J by 3 bases. The V gene is TRBV5-1, the J gene TRBJ2-3, with 8 bases identical to TRBD1. This receptor was obtained from a male donor in good health and CMV-seropositive. The sample consisted of PBMCs. The CDR3 protein is CASKPGQETDTQYF. The CDR3 DNA reads as TGCGCCAGCAAGCCGGGACAGGAGACAGATACGCAGTATTTT.